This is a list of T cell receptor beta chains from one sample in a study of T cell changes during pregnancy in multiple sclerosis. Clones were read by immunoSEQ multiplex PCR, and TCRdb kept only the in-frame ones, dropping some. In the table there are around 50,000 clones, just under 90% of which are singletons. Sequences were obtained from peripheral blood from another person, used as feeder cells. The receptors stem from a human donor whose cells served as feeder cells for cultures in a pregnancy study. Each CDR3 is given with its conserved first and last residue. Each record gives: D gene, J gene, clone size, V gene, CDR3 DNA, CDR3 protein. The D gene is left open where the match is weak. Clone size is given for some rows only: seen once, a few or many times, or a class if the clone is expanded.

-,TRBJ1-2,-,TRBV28,TGTGCCAGCAGTCAAGATGGGCAAGACTATGGCTACACCTTC,CASSQDGQDYGYTF
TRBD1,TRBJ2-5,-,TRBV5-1,TGCGCCAGCAGCTTAAGACAGGGAGAGGAGACCCAGTACTTC,CASSLRQGEETQYF
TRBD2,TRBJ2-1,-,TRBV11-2,TGTGCCAGCAGAACTAGCGGGGGGGAGCAGTTCTTC,CASRTSGGEQFF
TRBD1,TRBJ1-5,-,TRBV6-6,TGTGCCAGCAGGCAGGGGGGTAATCAGCCCCAGCATTTT,CASRQGGNQPQHF
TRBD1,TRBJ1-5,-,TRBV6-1,TGTGCCAGCATCTTTGACAGGGGGAGCAATCAGCCCCAGCATTTT,CASIFDRGSNQPQHF
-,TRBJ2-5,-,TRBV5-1,TGCGCCAGCAGCTTGGCGAGGATTGTAGAGACCCAGTACTTC,CASSLARIVETQYF
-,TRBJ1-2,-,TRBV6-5,TGTGCCAGCAGTTACCAGACTACGAGGGGGGGTGGCTACACCTTC,CASSYQTTRGGGYTF
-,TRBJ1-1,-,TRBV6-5,TGTGCCAGCCAGGTGAACACTGAAGCTTTCTTT,CASQVNTEAFF
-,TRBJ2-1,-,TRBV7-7,TGTGCCAGCAGGCCCTTAGTGGGTGAGCAGTTCTTC,CASRPLVGEQFF
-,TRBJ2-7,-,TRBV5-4,TGTGCCAGCAGCTTGGTGAGCGGAGGGGCCCCCTACGAGCAGTACTTC,CASSLVSGGAPYEQYF
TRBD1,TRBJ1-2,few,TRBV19,TGTGCCAGTAACTCGGGACAGGCCAACTATGGCTACACCTTC,CASNSGQANYGYTF
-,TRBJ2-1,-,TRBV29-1,TGCAGCGCCCGCTCTTCAGGGTGGTCCTACAATGAGCAGTTCTTC,CSARSSGWSYNEQFF
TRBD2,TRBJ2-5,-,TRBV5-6,TGTGCCAGCAGCGAAGCATTCCGGCGGGGGTCGCAAGAGACCCAGTACTTC,CASSEAFRRGSQETQYF
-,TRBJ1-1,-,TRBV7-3,TGTGCCAGCAGCTCCGGGAGAGGCACTGAAGCTTTCTTT,CASSSGRGTEAFF
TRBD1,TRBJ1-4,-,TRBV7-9,TGTGCCAGCAGTGTTCAGACAGGGTTGAGTGAAAAACTGTTTTTT,CASSVQTGLSEKLFF
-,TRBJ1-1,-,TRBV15,TGTGCCACCAGGGGACGGGACACTGAAGCTTTCTTT,CATRGRDTEAFF
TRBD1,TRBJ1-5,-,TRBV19,TGTGCCAGTAGTATCCCGGGACAGGGAACTCAGCCCCAGCATTTT,CASSIPGQGTQPQHF
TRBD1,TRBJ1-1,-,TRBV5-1,TGCGCCAGCAGCTTGTCAGGACAGGGGGAAGCTTTCTTT,CASSLSGQGEAFF
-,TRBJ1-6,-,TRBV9,TGTGCCAGCAGCGTAGAAGTCCAATCACCCCTCCACTTT,CASSVEVQSPLHF
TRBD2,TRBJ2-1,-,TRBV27,TGTGCCAGCAGTTTAGGACTAGCAGAATACAATGAGCAGTTCTTC,CASSLGLAEYNEQFF
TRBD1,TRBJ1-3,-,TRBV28,TGTGCCAGCATGGGACAGGGGAATGGAAACACCATATATTTT,CASMGQGNGNTIYF
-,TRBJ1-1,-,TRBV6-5,TGTGCCAGCAGCACGACAGCGAACACTGAAGCTTTCTTT,CASSTTANTEAFF
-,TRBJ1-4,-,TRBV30,TGTGCCTGGAGTGGACTTCTCCCCACAACTAATGAAAAACTGTTTTTT,CAWSGLLPTTNEKLFF